This is a list of T cell receptor beta chains from one sample in a study of human T cells and chemical hapten exposure. From the RACE reads, TCRdb called clonotypes with MiXCR, one entry per CDR3 protein. Among 150,000 to 200,000 distinct CDR3 sequences listed, roughly 25% were seen once. The source material was whole blood, sampled in connection with sensitization to the hapten diphenylcyclopropenone (DPC). The receptors come from a woman aged 18 to 35 with alopecia areata. Some clones in this sample may be carry-over from other donors' samples. Each CDR3 is given with its conserved first and last residue. A D gene is named only where the DNA matches it firmly. Where a row states a size, it is once, few, many or the class of an expanded clone; other rows omit it.

TRBJ1-3 | - | - | TRBV10-3 | CAASGTGGNTIYF | TGTGCCGCCTCAGGGACCGGAGGAAACACCATATATTTT
TRBJ1-1 | TRBD1 | once | TRBV29-1 | CSVSQGQNTEAFF | TGCAGCGTATCACAGGGGCAGAACACTGAAGCTTTCTTT
TRBJ1-2 | - | once | TRBV6-7 | CASLRTSTSYGYTF | TGTGCCAGCCTGAGGACGTCGACTAGCTATGGCTACACCTTC
TRBJ2-3 | - | few | TRBV25-1 | CASSPDSADTQYF | TGTGCCAGCAGCCCGGACTCGGCAGATACGCAGTATTTT
TRBJ2-2 | - | - | TRBV7-9 | CASSSGREGELFF | TGTGCCAGCAGCTCCGGACGGGAAGGGGAGCTGTTTTTT
TRBJ2-2 | - | - | TRBV5-1 | CASSFQGAGELFF | TGCGCCAGCAGTTTTCAGGGCGCCGGGGAGCTGTTTTTT
TRBJ2-3 | TRBD2 | many | TRBV10-2 | CASNPMVTSGGPTDTQYF | TGCGCCAGCAACCCCATGGTTACTAGCGGGGGGCCGACAGATACGCAGTATTTT
TRBJ1-2 | - | - | TRBV24-1 | CATSDWPDFFYGYTF | TGTGCCACCAGTGACTGGCCAGATTTTTTCTATGGCTACACCTTC
TRBJ2-5 | - | many | TRBV4-3 | CASSQGAQETQYF | TGCGCCAGCAGCCAAGGCGCGCAAGAGACCCAGTACTTC
TRBJ2-7 | - | - | TRBV10-3 | CAISESGQGRIEQYF | TGTGCCATCAGTGAGTCGGGGCAGGGGAGGATCGAGCAGTACTTC
TRBJ1-2 | - | - | TRBV3-1 | CASSRWGYGYTF | TGTGCCAGCAGCCGTTGGGGGTATGGCTACACCTTC
TRBJ1-5 | - | few | TRBV7-6 | CASSEGQVDQPQHF | TGTGCCAGCAGCGAGGGACAAGTCGATCAGCCCCAGCATTTT
TRBJ2-7 | - | - | TRBV7-2 | CASSLHAQGSYEQYF | TGTGCCAGCAGCTTACACGCCCAGGGCTCCTACGAGCAGTACTTC
TRBJ2-3 | TRBD2 | few | TRBV6-5 | CASSLAGGPTDTQYF | TGTGCCAGCAGCCTAGCGGGGGGGCCTACAGATACGCAGTATTTT
TRBJ2-7 | - | few | TRBV7-3 | CASSLTAAPTYEQYF | TGTGCCAGCAGCTTAACAGCGGCACCTACCTACGAGCAGTACTTC
TRBJ2-1 | TRBD2 | few | TRBV20-1 | CSARDTSAPYNEQFF | TGCAGTGCTAGAGACACTAGCGCTCCCTACAATGAGCAGTTCTTC
TRBJ2-1 | - | few | TRBV6-5 | CASRSPRDGEQFF | TGTGCCAGCAGGTCGCCGCGGGATGGGGAGCAGTTCTTC
TRBJ1-1 | TRBD1 | - | TRBV6-4 | CASSEDRGTEAFF | TGTGCCAGCAGTGAAGACAGGGGGACTGAAGCTTTCTTT
TRBJ2-7 | - | - | TRBV7-2 | CASSSGLSAYEQYF | TGTGCCAGCAGCTCAGGACTTTCAGCCTACGAGCAGTACTTC
TRBJ1-4 | - | few | TRBV3-1 | CASSQGFNEKLFF | TGTGCCAGCAGCCAGGGTTTTAATGAAAAACTGTTTTTT
TRBJ2-1 | - | many | TRBV9 | CASSEVQGTNEQFF | TGTGCCAGCAGCGAGGTTCAGGGGACAAATGAGCAGTTCTTC
TRBJ2-5 | TRBD2 | - | TRBV2 | CATKGLAGTQETQYF | TGTGCCACCAAGGGACTAGCGGGGACCCAAGAGACCCAGTACTTC
TRBJ1-1 | - | many | TRBV7-9 | CASSPTGNTEAFF | TGTGCCAGCAGCCCCACAGGGAACACTGAAGCTTTCTTT
TRBJ2-4 | - | - | TRBV10-2 | CASSDRGSAKNIQYF | TGCGCCAGCAGTGACCGGGGGTCAGCCAAAAACATTCAGTACTTC
TRBJ2-5 | TRBD2 | - | TRBV4-2 | CASSGTNQETQYF | TGTGCCAGCAGCGGGACTAACCAAGAGACCCAGTACTTC
TRBJ2-7 | TRBD1 | many | TRBV20-1 | CSAREEGAAYEQYF | TGCAGTGCTAGAGAAGAGGGGGCGGCCTACGAGCAGTACTTC
TRBJ2-1 | TRBD2 | few | TRBV7-3 | CASSEIRPPSGKNNEQFF | TGTGCCAGCAGCGAAATCCGCCCCCCTAGCGGCAAGAACAATGAGCAGTTCTTC
TRBJ2-7 | TRBD2 | few | TRBV27 | CASRSSGGYEQYF | TGTGCCAGCAGATCTAGCGGGGGTTACGAGCAGTACTTC
TRBJ1-1 | - | - | TRBV29-1 | CSVEMGWVGLAFF | TGCAGCGTTGAAATGGGGTGGGTTGGACTGGCTTTCTTT
TRBJ1-5 | TRBD1 | - | TRBV3-1 | CASSLGQARQPQHF | TGTGCCAGCAGCCTGGGACAGGCCCGACAGCCCCAGCATTTT
TRBJ2-5 | TRBD2 | - | TRBV7-6 | CASSLGPGGSREEETQYF | TGTGCCAGCAGCTTAGGCCCCGGGGGTAGCCGGGAGGAAGAGACCCAGTACTTC
TRBJ2-7 | - | - | TRBV27 | CASSSGGPSYEQYF | TGTGCCAGCAGTTCCGGCGGACCCTCCTACGAGCAGTACTTC
TRBJ2-1 | - | - | TRBV7-2 | CASSSSGEQFF | TGTGCCAGCAGCTCCTCGGGGGAGCAGTTCTTC
TRBJ1-5 | - | few | TRBV5-1 | CASSLEGSGQSPQHF | TGCGCCAGCAGCTTGGAGGGGTCCGGGCAATCACCCCAGCATTTT
TRBJ2-3 | - | - | TRBV28 | CAITAGTDTQYF | TGTGCCATCACGGCGGGAACAGATACGCAGTATTTT
TRBJ2-5 | TRBD2 | - | TRBV6-5 | CASSYGGGQTQYF | TGTGCCAGCAGTTACGGGGGGGGTCAGACCCAGTACTTC
TRBJ1-1 | - | - | TRBV11-2 | CASSHAGLTEAFF | TGTGCCAGCAGCCACGCGGGGCTCACTGAAGCTTTCTTT
TRBJ1-2 | - | - | TRBV2 | CASSEALAGYTF | TGTGCCAGCAGTGAAGCGCTAGCTGGCTACACCTTC
TRBJ2-1 | - | - | TRBV9 | CASSTTDLSEKQFF | TGTGCCAGCAGCACTACGGACCTCTCGGAGAAGCAGTTCTTC
TRBJ2-5 | - | few | TRBV4-1 | CASSQGGPQETQYF | TGCGCCAGCAGCCAGGGGGGTCCCCAAGAGACCCAGTACTTC
TRBJ2-3 | - | - | TRBV6-5 | CASSSIKSRQINTDTQYF | TGTGCCAGCAGCTCAATAAAAAGCAGGCAGATCAACACAGATACGCAGTATTTT
TRBJ2-5 | - | many | TRBV29-1 | CSAASETQYF | TGCAGCGCCGCTTCGGAGACCCAGTACTTC
TRBJ2-7 | - | few | TRBV20-1 | CSARGVYEQYF | TGCAGTGCTAGGGGGGTCTACGAGCAGTACTTC
TRBJ1-1 | - | few | TRBV9 | CASSVANMNTEAFF | TGTGCCAGCAGCGTAGCTAACATGAACACTGAAGCTTTCTTT
TRBJ2-7 | TRBD2 | few | TRBV4-2 | CASSPTAGLPYEQYF | TGTGCCAGCAGCCCCACAGCGGGACTACCCTACGAGCAGTACTTC
TRBJ2-5 | - | few | TRBV5-1 | CASSLDAETQYF | TGCGCCAGCAGCTTGGATGCAGAGACCCAGTACTTC
TRBJ2-7 | TRBD2 | few | TRBV13 | CASSLLSLGLADTYEQYF | TGTGCCAGCAGCTTACTCTCCTTGGGGCTAGCGGACACCTACGAGCAGTACTTC
TRBJ2-7 | - | many | TRBV20-1 | CSARDKGVRSEQYF | TGCAGTGCTAGAGATAAGGGGGTCCGTTCCGAGCAGTACTTC
TRBJ2-6 | TRBD1 | - | TRBV30 | CAWSEGASGANVLTF | TGTGCCTGGAGCGAGGGGGCATCTGGGGCCAACGTCCTGACTTTC
TRBJ1-3 | TRBD1 | - | TRBV4-3 | CASSPGTGLHTIYF | TGCGCCAGCAGTCCCGGGACAGGGTTGCACACCATATATTTT
TRBJ2-1 | - | - | TRBV29-1 | CSVYRTGEEQFF | TGCAGCGTATATCGCACGGGAGAGGAGCAGTTCTTC
TRBJ2-1 | - | few | TRBV28 | CASSPLVGQFF | TGTGCCAGCAGTCCCCTGGTAGGGCAGTTCTTC
TRBJ2-1 | - | few | TRBV7-2 | CASSLLDPANEQFF | TGTGCCAGCAGCTTACTAGACCCCGCTAATGAGCAGTTCTTC
TRBJ2-3 | TRBD2 | few | TRBV9 | CASSPRLAPTDTQYF | TGTGCCAGCAGCCCCCGACTAGCTCCCACAGATACGCAGTATTTT
TRBJ1-2 | - | few | TRBV4-1 | CASSPQRVRTPLNYGYTF | TGCGCCAGCAGCCCCCAAAGAGTCCGGACACCGCTTAACTATGGCTACACCTTC